Listed here is a single T cell receptor (beta chain). Its matching antigen is unknown. Measured with immunoSEQ multiplex PCR; TCRdb has only the in-frame clones, and not every one. Here the sample spans hundreds of thousands of clones, about 86% being singletons. This sample is part of a study of Tregs in tolerant kidney transplant recipients. The CDR3 loop spans 17 amino acids. With V trimmed by 1 base and J by 6 bases, 5 bases remained unmatched. CDR1 is SGHRS, CDR2 YFSETQ, per germline. General study points: Biological reproducibility was not directly addressed in this study.

The sequencing input was CD4+ T cells from blood. This chain uses TRBV5-1 with TRBJ2-2; TRBD2 aligns across 14 bases. The TCR was taken from a human donor in good health. The CDR3 region is CASSLPGLAGGAGELFF. CDR3 bases: TGCGCCAGCAGCTTGCCCGGACTAGCGGGAGGCGCCGGGGAGCTGTTTTTT. The variable domain in full, with the rest retrieved from reference TRBV5-1 and TRBJ2-2, is KAGVTQTPRYLIKTRGQQVTLSCSPISGHRSVSWYQQTPGQGLQFLFEYFSETQRNKGNFPGRFSGRQFSNSRSEMNVSTLELGDSALYLCASSLPGLAGGAGELFFGEGSRLTVL.